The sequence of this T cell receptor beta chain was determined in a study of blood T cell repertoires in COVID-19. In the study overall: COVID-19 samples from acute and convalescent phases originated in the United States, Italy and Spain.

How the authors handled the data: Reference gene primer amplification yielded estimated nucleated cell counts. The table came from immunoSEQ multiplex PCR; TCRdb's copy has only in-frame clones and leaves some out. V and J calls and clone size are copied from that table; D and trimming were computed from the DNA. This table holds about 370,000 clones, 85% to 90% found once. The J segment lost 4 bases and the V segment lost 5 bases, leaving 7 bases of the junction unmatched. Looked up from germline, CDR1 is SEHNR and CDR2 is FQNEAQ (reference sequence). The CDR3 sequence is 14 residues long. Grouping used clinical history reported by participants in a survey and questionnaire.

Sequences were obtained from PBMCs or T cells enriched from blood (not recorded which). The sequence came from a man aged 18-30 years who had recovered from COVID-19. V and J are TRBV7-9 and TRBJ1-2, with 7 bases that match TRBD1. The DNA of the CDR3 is TGTGCCAGCAGCGTCGGGACAGAAACCTATGGCTACACCTTC. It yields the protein CASSVGTETYGYTF.